This T cell receptor beta chain was sequenced for a study of identical twins (dated by TCRdb to about 2016). Regarding the complete study: To test whether fetal clonotypes persist, the study used deep sequencing on TCR alpha and beta repertoires from monozygotic twins, unrelated adults of various ages, and cord blood. To rule out contamination, replicate twin experiments were performed at different times with different library preparation protocols.

This clonotype occurred many times. Its antigen is currently not known. No much larger clone exists at a distance of one base, and base qualities are not known. The study at large found these results: Out-of-frame TCR alpha sharing in monozygotic twins was systematically underestimated by recombination models, whereas sharing between unrelated individuals was in agreement with the recombination models. Compared with coincidental sharing between unrelated individuals, out-of-frame TCR alpha sequences shared between twins had an excess of sequences with low generation probability. Zero-insertion analyses could be partly confounded by invariant T cells such as MAIT and iNKT, though diverse VJ usage argued against such confounding for most clonotypes. Abundant cord blood beta clonotypes carried fewer insertions; young adult naive repertoires showed a weaker similar trend, while memory repertoires showed none. Excess twin sharing in beta out-of-frame sequences was weaker because fewer shared sequences lowered the signal-to-noise ratio. Because the same donors could not be followed over many years, the conclusions depended on cross-sectional statistical analysis.

Every donor in the study was a healthy Caucasian. Three pairs of female monozygotic twins, all aged about 18 to 29 years, were included in the twin cohort. The RNA used for TCR libraries was isolated from peripheral blood mononuclear cells. The receptor library was made with 5' RACE. Instrument used: Illumina HiSeq 2000. Template switching added a universal primer binding site, and the final cDNA carried a unique molecular identifier that allowed TCR cDNA molecules to be counted accurately. Specific primers in the conserved constant-segment region were used to synthesize first-strand cDNA for TCR alpha and beta chains. To control for contamination, each cDNA library was double barcoded with a SMART-Mk sample barcode plus Illumina barcodes. TruSeq adapter sequences, together with Illumina sample barcodes, were added in two successive PCR steps. Sequencing of the TCR alpha and beta cDNA libraries was done on the Illumina HiSeq platform using custom primers. Under the source paper's analysis protocol: MiGEC processed the raw reads to extract unique molecular identifiers, while MiXCR was used to determine the CDR3 positions. For each individual, recombination models were inferred using an EM algorithm with the repgenHMM and IGoR tools. Shared clonotype analysis was performed with the tcR package in R, normalizing sharing by the product of cloneset sizes. Out-of-frame nonproductive sequences were analyzed to study raw recombination free of thymic and clonal selection effects. TCRdb ran its own pipeline on the public reads, namely fastp trimming at Q25 and MiXCR clone calling, and kept in-frame beta chains. Rows are unified per CDR3 protein, each entry keeping the most common DNA and genes. TCRdb, not the authors, supplied the V and J calls. The sample table contains approximately 600,000 distinct CDR3 sequences; only one count was recorded for 7% to 7.5% of them. Roughly 1.6% of the sample is taken by the ten largest.

The germline V gene (reference sequence) gives CDR1 as DFQATT and CDR2 as SNEGSKA. Relative to germline, V is missing 6 bases and J is missing 5 bases, with 9 bases of the junction outside any gene match. Reading from cysteine to phenylalanine, the CDR3 counts 14 amino acids. The retained sequence is limited to the CDR3, 42 bases, with the frame set at the first base. These data also featured in a second study, about yellow fever vaccine responses in identical twins. Per that second paper: According to the authors, in identical twins the way T cells responded to vaccination appeared partly convergent and partly personalized. The study precisely tracked vaccine-responding T cell clones in identical twins.

The sequence joins TRBV20-1 to TRBJ1-2; 10 bases in between match TRBD1. Sequencing was done on a sample of PBMCs. The receptor was isolated from a woman younger than 30 in good health. The DNA is as follows: TGCAGTGCCCGAAGACAGGGGGCAGATTATGGCTACACCTTC. Its amino acids are CSARRQGADYGYTF.